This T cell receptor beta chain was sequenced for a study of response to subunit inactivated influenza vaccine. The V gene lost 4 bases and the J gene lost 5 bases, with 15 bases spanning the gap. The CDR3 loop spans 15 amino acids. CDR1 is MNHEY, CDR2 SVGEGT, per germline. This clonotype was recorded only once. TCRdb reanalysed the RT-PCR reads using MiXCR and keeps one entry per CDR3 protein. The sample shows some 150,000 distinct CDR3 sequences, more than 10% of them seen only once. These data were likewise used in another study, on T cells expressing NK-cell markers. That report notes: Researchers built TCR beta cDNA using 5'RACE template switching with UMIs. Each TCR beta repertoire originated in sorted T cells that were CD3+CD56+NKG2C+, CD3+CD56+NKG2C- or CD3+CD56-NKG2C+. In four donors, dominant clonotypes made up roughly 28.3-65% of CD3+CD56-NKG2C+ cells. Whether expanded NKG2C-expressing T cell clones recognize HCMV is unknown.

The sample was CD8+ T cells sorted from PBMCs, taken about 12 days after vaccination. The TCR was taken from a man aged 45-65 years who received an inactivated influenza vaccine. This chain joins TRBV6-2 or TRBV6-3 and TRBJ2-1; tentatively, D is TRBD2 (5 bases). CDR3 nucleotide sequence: TGTGCCAGCAGTTCTAACCCCGGACTCAACAATGAGCAGTTCTTC. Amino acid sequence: CASSSNPGLNNEQFF.